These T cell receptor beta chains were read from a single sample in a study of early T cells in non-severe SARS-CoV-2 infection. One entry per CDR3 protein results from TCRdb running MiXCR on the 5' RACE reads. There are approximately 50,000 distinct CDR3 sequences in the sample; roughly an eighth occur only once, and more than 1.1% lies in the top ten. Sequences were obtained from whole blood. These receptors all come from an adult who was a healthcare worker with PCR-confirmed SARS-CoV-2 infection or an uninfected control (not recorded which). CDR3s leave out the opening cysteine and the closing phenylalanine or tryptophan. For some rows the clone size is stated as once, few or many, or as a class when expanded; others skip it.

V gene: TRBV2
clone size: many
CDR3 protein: ASRAGTTQETQY

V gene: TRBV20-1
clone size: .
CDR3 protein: SARDTSGRGGEAF

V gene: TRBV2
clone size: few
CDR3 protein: ASRRYRDYGYT

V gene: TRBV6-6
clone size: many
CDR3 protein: ASSLAHLGPYGYT

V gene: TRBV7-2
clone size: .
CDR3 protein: ASSFSGGYT

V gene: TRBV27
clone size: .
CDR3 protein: ASSFGFWTDTQY

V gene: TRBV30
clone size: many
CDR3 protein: AWSVQTTNTGELF

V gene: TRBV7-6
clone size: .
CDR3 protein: ASRAGVTDTQY

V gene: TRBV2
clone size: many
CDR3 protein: ASSGGGAMQTQY

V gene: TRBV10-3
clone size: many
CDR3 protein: AIRKDPSANEQF

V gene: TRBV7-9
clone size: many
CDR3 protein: ASSFTQRDTQY

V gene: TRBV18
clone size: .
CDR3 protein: ASSLDRGGGAF

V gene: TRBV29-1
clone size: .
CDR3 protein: SVDAGGIYEQY

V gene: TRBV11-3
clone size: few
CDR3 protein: ASSLSYNEQF

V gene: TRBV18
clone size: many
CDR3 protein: ASSPNHPLEAF

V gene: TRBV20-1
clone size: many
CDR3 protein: SATGQGAGGTEAF

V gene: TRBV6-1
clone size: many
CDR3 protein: ASLFSQTGFTEAF

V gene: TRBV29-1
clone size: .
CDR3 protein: SVGRSYEQY